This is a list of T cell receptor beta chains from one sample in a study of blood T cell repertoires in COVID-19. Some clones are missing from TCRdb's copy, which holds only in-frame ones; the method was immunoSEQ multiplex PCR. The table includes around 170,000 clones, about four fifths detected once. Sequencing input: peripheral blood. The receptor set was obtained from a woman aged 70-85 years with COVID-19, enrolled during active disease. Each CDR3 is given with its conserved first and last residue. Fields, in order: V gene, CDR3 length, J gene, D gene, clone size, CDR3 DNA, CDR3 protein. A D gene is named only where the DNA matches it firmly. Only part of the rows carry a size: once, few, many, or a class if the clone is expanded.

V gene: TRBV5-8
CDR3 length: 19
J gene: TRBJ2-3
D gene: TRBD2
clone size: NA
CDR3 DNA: TGTGCCAGCAGCCACGTAGCGCTAGCGGGAGGACCCAGCACAGATACGCAGTATTTT
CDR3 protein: CASSHVALAGGPSTDTQYF

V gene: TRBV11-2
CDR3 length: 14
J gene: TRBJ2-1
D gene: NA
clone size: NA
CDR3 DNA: TGTGCCAGCAGCTCCATTAAGGACACGGACCGGCAGTTCTTC
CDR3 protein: CASSSIKDTDRQFF

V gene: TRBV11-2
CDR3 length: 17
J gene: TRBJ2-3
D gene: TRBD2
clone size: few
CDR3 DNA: TGTGCCAGCAGCGCCCGACTAGCGGGAGGGGTCGTAGATACGCAGTATTTT
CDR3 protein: CASSARLAGGVVDTQYF

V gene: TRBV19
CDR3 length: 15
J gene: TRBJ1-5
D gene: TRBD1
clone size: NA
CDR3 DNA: TGTGCCAGTAGTACCAATCACAGGGGAACTCAGCCCCAGCATTTT
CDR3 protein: CASSTNHRGTQPQHF

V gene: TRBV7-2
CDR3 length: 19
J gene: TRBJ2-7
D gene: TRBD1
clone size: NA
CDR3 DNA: TGTGCCAGCAGCTCACCAACGGGACAGGGGGCCATTTTCTCCTACGAGCAGTACTTC
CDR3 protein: CASSSPTGQGAIFSYEQYF

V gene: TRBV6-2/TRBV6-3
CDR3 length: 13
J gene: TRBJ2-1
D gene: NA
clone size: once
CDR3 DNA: TGTGCCAGCAGTTCTTTCCAGGGGATGGAGCAGTTCTTC
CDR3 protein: CASSSFQGMEQFF

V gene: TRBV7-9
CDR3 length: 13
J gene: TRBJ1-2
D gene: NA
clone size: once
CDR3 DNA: TGTGCCAGCAGCGCGTCGGGGTACTATGGCTACACCTTC
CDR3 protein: CASSASGYYGYTF

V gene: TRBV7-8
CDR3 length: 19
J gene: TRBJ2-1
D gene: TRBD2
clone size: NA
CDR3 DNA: TGTGCCAGCAGCTCCGGACTAGCGGGAGTCTTAGGTGGTCACAATGAGCAGTTCTTC
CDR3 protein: CASSSGLAGVLGGHNEQFF

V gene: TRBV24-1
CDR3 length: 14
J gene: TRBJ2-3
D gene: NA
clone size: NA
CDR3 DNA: TGTGCCACCAGTGCCCCAACAGGGACAGATACGCAGTATTTT
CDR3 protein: CATSAPTGTDTQYF

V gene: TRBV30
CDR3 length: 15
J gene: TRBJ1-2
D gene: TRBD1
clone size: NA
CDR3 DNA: TGTGCCTGGAGTCTACAGATGGCGTCAGGGGGGGGCTACACCTTC
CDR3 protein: CAWSLQMASGGGYTF

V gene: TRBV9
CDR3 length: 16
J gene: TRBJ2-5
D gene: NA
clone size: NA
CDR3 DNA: TGTGCCAGCAGCGTAGGTCGGGGGGCAGGGGAGGAGACCCAGTACTTC
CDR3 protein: CASSVGRGAGEETQYF

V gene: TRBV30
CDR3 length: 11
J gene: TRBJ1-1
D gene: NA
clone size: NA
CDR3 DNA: TGTGCCTGGAGTCCGGAGGGAGATGTTTTCTTT
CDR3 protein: CAWSPEGDVFF

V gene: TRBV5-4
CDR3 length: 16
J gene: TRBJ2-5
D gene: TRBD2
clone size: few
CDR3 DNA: TGTGCCAGCAGCTCCTGGACTAGCGGGTCCCAAGAGACCCAGTACTTC
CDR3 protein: CASSSWTSGSQETQYF

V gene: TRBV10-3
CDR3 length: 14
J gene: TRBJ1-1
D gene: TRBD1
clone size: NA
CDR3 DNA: TGTGCCATCAGTCCGGACAGGGATGGAACTGAAGCTTTCTTT
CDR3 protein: CAISPDRDGTEAFF

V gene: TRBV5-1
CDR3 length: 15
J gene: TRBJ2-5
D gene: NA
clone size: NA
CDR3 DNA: TGCGCCAGCCGACTGGGTAGCGGAGCGCAAGAGACCCAGTACTTC
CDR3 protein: CASRLGSGAQETQYF

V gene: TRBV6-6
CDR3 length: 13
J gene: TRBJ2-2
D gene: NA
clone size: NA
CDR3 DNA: TGTGCCAGCAGATTCCAGGGGTACGGGGAGCTGTTTTTT
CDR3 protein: CASRFQGYGELFF

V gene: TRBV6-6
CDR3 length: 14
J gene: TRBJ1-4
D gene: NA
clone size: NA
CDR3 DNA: TGTGCCAGCAGTTACTCGAGGGGGAATGAAAAACTGTTTTTT
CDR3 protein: CASSYSRGNEKLFF

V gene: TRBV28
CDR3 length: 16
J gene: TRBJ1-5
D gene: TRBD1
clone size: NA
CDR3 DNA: TGTGCCAGCAGTTTAGCCGGGACAGGATACAATCAGCCCCAGCATTTT
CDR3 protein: CASSLAGTGYNQPQHF

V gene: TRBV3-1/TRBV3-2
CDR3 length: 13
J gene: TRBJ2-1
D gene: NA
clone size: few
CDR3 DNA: TGTGCCAGCAGCCAAGGAGCTCGGGATGAGCAGTTCTTC
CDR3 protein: CASSQGARDEQFF

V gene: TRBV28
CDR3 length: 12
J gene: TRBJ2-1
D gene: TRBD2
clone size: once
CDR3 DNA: TGTGCCAGCAGCGCTCTAGCGGAGGAGCAGTTCTTC
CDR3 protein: CASSALAEEQFF

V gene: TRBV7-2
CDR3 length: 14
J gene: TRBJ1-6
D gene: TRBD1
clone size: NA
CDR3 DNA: TGTGCCAGCACCTTAGACAGGGGAGGTTCACCCCTCCACTTT
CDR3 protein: CASTLDRGGSPLHF

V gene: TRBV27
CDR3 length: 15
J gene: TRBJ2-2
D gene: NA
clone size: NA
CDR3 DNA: TGTGCCAGCAGTTTAGAGGGCAGGCCCACCGGGGAGCTGTTTTTT
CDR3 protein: CASSLEGRPTGELFF

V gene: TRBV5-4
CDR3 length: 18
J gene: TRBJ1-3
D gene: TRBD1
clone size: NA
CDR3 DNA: TGTGCCAGCAGCCGAAGACAGGGGAGAGGTGTCTCTGGAAACACCATATATTTT
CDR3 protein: CASSRRQGRGVSGNTIYF

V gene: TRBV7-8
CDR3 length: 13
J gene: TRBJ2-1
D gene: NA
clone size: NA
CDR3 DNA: TGTGCCAGCAGCTTAAGCCCCCAAACGGAGCAGTTCTTC
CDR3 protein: CASSLSPQTEQFF